This note documents a single T cell receptor beta chain sequence. Two consecutive negative NP/OP PCR tests, clearance, or resolved symptoms defined Cohort 3 recovery. Deletions cut 2 bases from V and 1 base from J, with 9 bases between. CDR3 size: 15 residues. Germline values: CDR1 MNHEY, CDR2 SVGAGI. This sample was included in a study of blood T cell repertoires in COVID-19. Whole-study context: Spain, Italy and the United States supplied samples that represented acute and convalescent COVID-19. Sample material is recorded as cDNA or gDNA derived from T cells, B-cell-depleted T cells, or PBMCs.

Under the authors' procedure: The assay estimated nucleated cells by amplifying reference gene primers. Produced via immunoSEQ multiplex PCR; TCRdb's table is partial and in-frame only. The V and J calls and the clone size are those of that table, but D and trimming were determined from the DNA. The sample has approximately 310,000 clones, 75% to 90% seen once. The receptor was isolated from a man in his 60s who had recovered from COVID-19. The sample comprised PBMCs or T cells enriched from blood (not recorded which). The chain combines TRBV6-5 with TRBJ2-1, with D maybe TRBD2 (6 bases). The CDR3 reads CASSYEGGSYNEQFF. The CDR3 DNA reads as TGTGCCAGCAGTTACGAGGGAGGTTCCTACAATGAGCAGTTCTTC.